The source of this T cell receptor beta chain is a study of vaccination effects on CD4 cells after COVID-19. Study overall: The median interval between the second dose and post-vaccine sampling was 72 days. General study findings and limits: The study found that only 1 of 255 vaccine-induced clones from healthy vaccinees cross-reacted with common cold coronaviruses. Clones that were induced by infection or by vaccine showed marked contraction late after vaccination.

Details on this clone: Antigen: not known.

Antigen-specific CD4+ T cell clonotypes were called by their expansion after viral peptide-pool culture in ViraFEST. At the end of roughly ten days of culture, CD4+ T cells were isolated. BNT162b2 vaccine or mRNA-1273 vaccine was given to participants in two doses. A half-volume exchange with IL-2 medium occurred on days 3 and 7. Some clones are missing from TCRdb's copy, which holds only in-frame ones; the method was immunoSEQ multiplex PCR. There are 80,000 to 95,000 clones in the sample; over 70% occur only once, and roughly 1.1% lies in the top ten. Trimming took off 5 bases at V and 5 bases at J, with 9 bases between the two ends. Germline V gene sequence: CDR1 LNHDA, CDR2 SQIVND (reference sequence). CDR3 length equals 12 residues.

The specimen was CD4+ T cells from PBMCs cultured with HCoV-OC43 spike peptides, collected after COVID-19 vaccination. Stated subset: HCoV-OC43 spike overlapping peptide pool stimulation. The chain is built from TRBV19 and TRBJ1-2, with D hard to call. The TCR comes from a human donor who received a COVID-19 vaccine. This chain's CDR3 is CASSLTGYGYTF. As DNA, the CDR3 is TGTGCCAGTAGTTTGACCGGGTATGGCTACACCTTC.